The sequence of this TCR beta chain was determined in a study of Tregs in tolerant kidney transplant recipients. Mixed chimerism was transient after nonmyeloablative marrow transplants from related graft donors. Unstimulated regulatory T cells (CD4+CD25+CD127-), CD4+CD25- non-regulatory cells, CD4 and CD8 cells were FACS-sorted from thawed PBMCs. With 5 bases clipped from V and 7 bases from J, the junction kept 10 bases outside the gene matches. CDR1 and CDR2 (germline): SGHTA, FQGNSA. This CDR3 contains 15 residues. Study-wide points: Antigen-driven expansion was suggested because donor-specific Tregs expanded more than all Tregs in tolerant patients. The most relevant donor-specific Treg TCRbeta repertoire apparently came from expansion with activated donor B cells. For some patients, primers changed over time, blocking nucleotide-level comparison.

Here immunoSEQ multiplex PCR was the method, and the copy in TCRdb shows in-frame clones only, minus some. The sample's table shows tens of thousands of clones. A remark on this clone: Its antigen is not known. Sequencing ends 3 residues short of the CDR3 end; the germline J gene provides the rest.

The starting material was CD4+ T cells from blood (PBMCs), obtained 24 months after the transplant. This clonotype was obtained from a human patient who received a combined kidney and bone marrow transplant. The graft donor may account for some of the T cells. The chain combines TRBV7-2 with TRBJ1-5, with TRBD1 identical over 8 bases. The CDR3 protein is CASSISTGVAQPQHF. The sequenced part of the CDR3 DNA is TGTGCCAGCAGCATCTCGACAGGGGTTGCCCAGCCC.